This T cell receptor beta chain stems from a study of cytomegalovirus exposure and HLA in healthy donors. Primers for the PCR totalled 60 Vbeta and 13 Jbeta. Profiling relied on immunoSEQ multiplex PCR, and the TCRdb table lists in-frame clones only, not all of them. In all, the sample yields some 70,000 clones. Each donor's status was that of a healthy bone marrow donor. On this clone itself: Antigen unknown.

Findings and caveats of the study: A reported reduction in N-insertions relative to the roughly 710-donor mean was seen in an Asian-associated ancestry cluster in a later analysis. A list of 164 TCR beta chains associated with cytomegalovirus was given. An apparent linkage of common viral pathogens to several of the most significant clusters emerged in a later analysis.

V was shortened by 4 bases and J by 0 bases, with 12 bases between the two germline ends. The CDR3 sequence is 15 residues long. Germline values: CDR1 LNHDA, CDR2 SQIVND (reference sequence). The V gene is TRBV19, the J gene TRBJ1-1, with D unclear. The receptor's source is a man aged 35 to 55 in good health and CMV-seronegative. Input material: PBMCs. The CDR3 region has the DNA TGTGCCAGTAGTACCCGATCGCTAATGAACACTGAAGCTTTCTTT. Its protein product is CASSTRSLMNTEAFF.